The 21 T cell receptor beta chains below were found in one sample sequenced in a study of T cells in Graves' hyperthyroidism and ophthalmopathy. Using RNA transcripts as the source, TCR beta CDR3 regions were amplified. HTBI primers drove first-round RT-PCR of the TCR CDR3. TCRdb redid the calling of the multiplex PCR reads with MiXCR, one entry per CDR3 protein. This sample has more than 550,000 distinct CDR3 sequences; 17% occur once, and the top ten carry roughly a sixth. Sample: blood. The receptors originated from a man aged 45 to 65 with Graves' hyperthyroidism.

This clonotype occurred many times. The V call is TRBV6-1, the J call TRBJ1-1, with D perhaps TRBD1 (6 bases). Germline V CDR1 and CDR2: MNHNS, SASEGT. CDR3 length equals 15 residues. V was pared by 6 bases and J by 0 bases, with 14 bases between. The CDR3 sequence is CASRADSYMNTEAFF. CDR3 nucleotides: TGTGCCAGCAGAGCGGACAGTTATATGAACACTGAAGCTTTCTTT.

This sequence joins TRBV12-3 or TRBV12-4 and TRBJ2-1; 8 bases map to TRBD2. With 6 bases clipped from V and 5 bases from J, the junction kept 9 bases outside the gene matches. CDR3 length: 15 amino acids. The CDR3 is CASSIPGLGHNEQFF. Written as DNA, the CDR3 is TGTGCCAGCAGCATTCCGGGACTAGGACACAATGAGCAGTTCTTC.

The rearrangement joins TRBV12-3 or TRBV12-4 to TRBJ2-3; TRBD1 matches 8 bases. V lost 3 bases, J lost 5 bases, and 1 base stayed unmatched. This CDR3 has 13 residues. The CDR3 protein is CASSFTGGDTQYF. CDR3 in DNA: TGTGCCAGCAGTTTTACAGGGGGAGATACGCAGTATTTT.

The table lists this clonotype with a few counts. The gene calls are TRBV9 and TRBJ2-1, with 10 nucleotides matching TRBD1. V shed 1 base, J shed 8 bases, and the junction held 6 bases outside the gene matches. The CDR3 extends over 15 amino acids. Germline loops: CDR1 SGDLS, CDR2 YYNGEE. DNA of the CDR3: TGTGCCAGCAGCGTAAGGACAGGGGGGTTCTATGAGCAGTTCTTC. As protein: CASSVRTGGFYEQFF.

The rearrangement uses TRBV4-3 and TRBJ2-7; D is uncertain. Between the trimmed V and J ends, which lost 0 bases and 3 bases, there was a span of 9 bases. CDR1 and CDR2 from the germline V gene are LGHNA and YSLEER. The CDR3 is 14 residues long. CDR3 in DNA: TGCGCCAGCAGCCAAGATCAGGACGGCTACGAGCAGTACTTC. The encoded protein is CASSQDQDGYEQYF.

There are many counts of this clonotype. This rearrangement joins TRBV28 to TRBJ1-3, with a weak D call TRBD1 (5 bases). Germline loops: CDR1 MDHEN, CDR2 SYDVKM. Trimming shortened V by 5 bases and J by 0 bases, and 17 bases separated the two germline ends. The CDR3 extends over 17 amino acids. The DNA for the CDR3 is TGTGCCAGCAGTCCAAGGCTGGGACGCAGCTCTGGAAACACCATATATTTT. Its protein is CASSPRLGRSSGNTIYF.

This clonotype was seen many times. V and J are TRBV7-3 and TRBJ2-7, with TRBD2 identical over 12 bases. CDR1 is SGHTA, CDR2 FQGTGA, per germline. The CDR3 extends over 17 amino acids. V was clipped by 5 bases and J by 0 bases; unmatched bases: 8. CDR3 in DNA: TGTGCCAGCAGCCCCGGGACTAGCGGGTGGAGCTCCTACGAGCAGTACTTC. This gives the protein CASSPGTSGWSSYEQYF.

The gene calls are TRBV6-1 and TRBJ2-7; D may be TRBD2 (5 bases). The CDR3 extends over 12 amino acids. Germline lookup yields CDR1 MNHNS and CDR2 SASEGT. Trimming removed 11 bases from V and 3 bases from J, with 14 bases in between. The CDR3 loop is CASTSGYYEQYF. CDR3 DNA: TGTGCCTCGACATCGGGGTACTACGAGCAGTACTTC.

The chain employs TRBV6-1 and TRBJ1-6, with D possibly matching TRBD1 (5 bases). The germline V gene encodes CDR1 MNHNS and CDR2 SASEGT. V was pared by 7 bases and J by 10 bases, with 14 bases between. CDR3 length: 13 amino acids. The CDR3 sequence: CASTHGAGSPLHF. The DNA for the CDR3 is TGTGCCAGCACTCACGGGGCGGGCTCACCCCTCCACTTT.

The J gene is TRBJ1-6, the V gene TRBV27; no clear D. Germline V lookup: CDR1 MNHEY, CDR2 SMNVEV (reference sequence). The CDR3 is 15 residues long. V lost 8 bases, J lost 11 bases, and 22 bases lay in between. Here the CDR3 reads CASGVRRKRIAPLHF. The CDR3 DNA reads as TGTGCCAGCGGGGTTCGAAGGAAAAGGATAGCACCCCTCCACTTT.

This clonotype was seen only a few times. The chain combines TRBV4-1 with TRBJ2-1; no firm D call. Between the trimmed V and J ends, which lost 4 bases and 10 bases, there was a span of 11 bases. The length of the CDR3 is 12 residues. Germline loops: CDR1 MGHRA, CDR2 YSYEKL. The CDR3 region has the DNA TGCGCCAGCAGCCCAGGATCTGGGGAGCAGTTCTTC. This translates into CASSPGSGEQFF.

This clonotype was detected only a few times. The chain has TRBV30 and TRBJ1-1; maybe TRBD1 (5 bases). CDR1 and CDR2 (germline): GTSNPN, SVGIG (reference sequence). With 4 bases removed from V and 0 bases from J, the gap between germline ends came to 12 bases. The CDR3 length is 14 residues. Written as DNA, the CDR3 is TGTGCCTGGATCGAGGGGAATTTGAACACTGAAGCTTTCTTT. This gives the protein CAWIEGNLNTEAFF.

Points on this clonotype: A much larger clone differs by one base, so this may be a read error. J is TRBJ2-7 and V is TRBV6-1; D could derive from TRBD1 or TRBD2 (5 bases each). The CDR3 spans 14 residues. Per the germline V gene, CDR1 is MNHNS and CDR2 is SASEGT. V was clipped by 7 bases and J by 9 bases, with 22 bases between them. DNA of the CDR3: TGTGCCAGCACCCTTACCGGGACGGGTACGGGGCAGTACTTC. Translation gives CASTLTGTGTGQYF.

The chain is built from TRBV28 and TRBJ2-1; perhaps TRBD2 as D (6 bases). Per the germline V gene, CDR1 is MDHEN and CDR2 is SYDVKM. Trimming left V 4 bases short and J 10 bases short, with 14 bases between. The length of the CDR3 is 13 residues. CDR3 region: CASSSVPGDEQFF. The CDR3 region has the DNA TGTGCCAGCAGTTCAGTTCCGGGGGACGAGCAGTTCTTC.

This clonotype has at least ten counts. V gene TRBV27 combines with J gene TRBJ2-2; D call uncertain. CDR3 length: 17 amino acids. V gave up 5 bases and J gave up 3 bases, with 19 bases separating them. Per the germline V gene, CDR1 is MNHEY and CDR2 is SMNVEV (reference sequence). This CDR3 reads CASSAQGWYFDTGELFF. The CDR3 DNA is TGTGCCAGCAGTGCCCAAGGATGGTATTTTGACACCGGGGAGCTGTTTTTT.

Only a few counts were recorded for this clonotype. This sequence joins TRBV6-1 and TRBJ2-5, with 12 nucleotides matching TRBD2. CDR3 length: 15 amino acids. Losses at the gene ends were 5 bases for V and 2 bases for J; bases not matched to a gene: 3. Germline CDR1 reads MNHNS; CDR2 reads SASEGT. CDR3 bases: TGTGCCAGCAGTCTAGCGGGAGGGATTCAAGAGACCCAGTACTTC. Protein product: CASSLAGGIQETQYF.

The chain combines TRBV4-1 with TRBJ1-2; the match to TRBD1 covers 12 bases. The germline gives CDR1 MGHRA, CDR2 YSYEKL. This CDR3 contains 15 residues. J lost 7 bases, V lost 3 bases, and 6 bases had no gene match. CDR3 residues: CASSQAGQGASGYTF. The CDR3 DNA is TGCGCCAGCAGCCAGGCGGGACAGGGGGCCTCTGGCTACACCTTC.

This clonotype has a handful of counts. The rearrangement links TRBV20-1 to TRBJ2-3; 8 nucleotides line up with TRBD2. This CDR3 spans 15 amino acids. The J segment lost 1 base and the V segment lost 7 bases, leaving 10 bases of the junction unmatched. Germline values: CDR1 DFQATT, CDR2 SNEGSKA (reference sequence). CDR3 sequence reads: CSGPRAGAGTDTQYF. DNA for the CDR3: TGCAGTGGGCCCCGAGCGGGAGCGGGCACAGATACGCAGTATTTT.

This clonotype appeared many times. The chain employs TRBV28 and TRBJ1-1; weak D call: TRBD1 (6 bases). This CDR3 has 15 amino acids. CDR1 and CDR2 from the germline V gene are MDHEN and SYDVKM. V lost 5 bases to trimming and J lost 4 bases, with 17 bases between them. CDR3 nucleotides: TGTGCCAGCAGTCCCCAGGGCAGAGGGGGCACTGAAGCTTTCTTT. Translated: CASSPQGRGGTEAFF.

The V call is TRBV29-1, the J call TRBJ2-7; D not resolved. The CDR3 runs 12 residues. V was trimmed by 7 bases and J by 3 bases, leaving 13 bases between them. CDR1 and CDR2 from the germline V gene are SQVTM and ANQGSEA. CDR3 region: CSALGSGYEQYF. The CDR3 nucleotides are TGCAGCGCCCTGGGTAGTGGCTACGAGCAGTACTTC.

The chain joins TRBV5-1 to TRBJ1-4, with TRBD1 identical over 7 bases. Losses at the gene ends were 0 bases for V and 5 bases for J; bases not matched to a gene: 4. CDR1 is SGHRS, CDR2 YFSETQ, per germline. The CDR3 extends over 15 amino acids. CDR3 sequence: CASSLEGQQNEKLFF. The CDR3 DNA reads as TGCGCCAGCAGCTTGGAGGGACAGCAAAATGAAAAACTGTTTTTT.